Presented here are 28 T cell receptor beta chains from one specimen sequenced in a study of cytomegalovirus exposure and HLA in healthy donors (dated by TCRdb to about 2017). The method was the immunoSEQ multiplex PCR assay. For the multiplex PCR, a mixture combining 60 forward primers for TCR Vbeta segments and 13 reverse primers for TCR Jbeta segments was used. Drawn from immuneACCESS, this table holds only the in-frame rearrangements with V and J called that TCRdb kept. Clones are partly lost; checked studies trace under half to an unresolved V gene and leave the rest unexplained. This sample's table lists under 200,000 clones. The top ten hold about 2.2% of the sample. The sequencing input was PBMCs. Receptors originate from a man under 40 in good health and CMV-seronegative.

The chain combines TRBV6-5 with TRBJ1-1, with D tentatively TRBD1 (6 bases). The CDR3 consists of 13 residues. V was cut by 5 bases and J by 4 bases, with 11 bases left in between. Looked up from germline, CDR1 is MNHEY and CDR2 is SVGAGI. The CDR3 loop reads CASSLYRATEAFF. In nucleotides, the CDR3 is TGTGCCAGCAGTCTCTACAGGGCCACTGAAGCTTTCTTT.

The gene calls are TRBV6-6 and TRBJ1-3; D perhaps matches TRBD1 (6 bases). With 1 base removed from V and 2 bases from J, the gap between germline ends came to 6 bases. CDR3 length equals 14 residues. Germline V gene sequence: CDR1 MNHNY, CDR2 SVGAGI (reference sequence). The CDR3 nucleotides read TGTGCCAGCAGTTACTACAGGGCTGGAAACACCATATATTTT. This gives the protein CASSYYRAGNTIYF.

V and J are TRBV4-3 and TRBJ2-5, with TRBD2 identical over 10 bases. CDR3 length: 15 residues. CDR1 and CDR2 (germline): LGHNA, YSLEER. V gave up 1 base and J gave up 2 bases; unmatched junction bases: 1. In DNA form, the CDR3 reads TGCGCCAGCAGCCAAGGAGCGGGAGGGCAAGAGACCCAGTACTTC. Protein product: CASSQGAGGQETQYF.

The chain employs TRBV6-5 and TRBJ1-2; 7 positions match TRBD1. The V and J ends lost 0 bases and 2 bases, in that order; junction bases with no gene match: 3. This CDR3 region has 15 residues. Germline CDR1 reads MNHEY; CDR2 reads SVGAGI. This CDR3 reads CASSYSVTGNYGYTF. In nucleotides, the CDR3 is TGTGCCAGCAGTTACTCGGTGACAGGGAACTATGGCTACACCTTC.

The rearrangement uses TRBV7-9 and TRBJ2-7; TRBD1 is a possible D gene (6 bases). The CDR3 covers 14 residues. The germline V and J ends were trimmed by 6 bases and 6 bases, with 18 bases remaining between them. Germline V gene data show CDR1 as SEHNR and CDR2 as FQNEAQ (reference sequence). The CDR3 nucleotides are TGTGCCAGCAGGGACAGTCCGTACTATGGCGAGCAGTACTTC. The encoded protein is CASRDSPYYGEQYF.

The chain recombines TRBV5-6 with TRBJ1-2; maybe TRBD1 (6 bases). Germline lookup yields CDR1 SGHDT and CDR2 YYEEEE. The CDR3 consists of 14 residues. V was cut by 0 bases and J by 6 bases, with 12 bases left in between. CDR3 DNA sequence: TGTGCCAGCAGCTTGGCAGGGGTGAGGCATGGCTACACCTTC. This encodes CASSLAGVRHGYTF.

In DNA form, the CDR3 reads TGCAGCGTTATTGGGACTGTCTACGAGCAGTACTTC. This encodes CSVIGTVYEQYF. The chain recombines TRBV29-1 with TRBJ2-7; tentatively, D is TRBD2 (6 bases). The V gene's germline CDR1 is SQVTM and CDR2 ANQGSEA. The CDR3 loop spans 12 amino acids. The germline V and J ends were trimmed by 5 bases and 3 bases, with 11 bases remaining between them.

V is TRBV12-5 and J is TRBJ2-5, with D tentatively TRBD1 (5 bases). V dropped 5 bases and J dropped 1 base, with 11 bases sitting between them. The CDR3 contains 14 residues. Germline CDR1 and CDR2: LGHNT and FRNRAP. The CDR3 here is CASGITGSQETQYF. The CDR3 DNA reads as TGTGCTAGTGGTATAACAGGTTCCCAAGAGACCCAGTACTTC.

The chain links TRBV5-1 to TRBJ1-2; 12 positions match TRBD1. The V gene end was trimmed by 6 bases and the J gene end by 7 bases; junction bases not matched to a gene: 7. This CDR3 contains 14 residues. Looked up from germline, CDR1 is SGHRS and CDR2 is YFSETQ. The CDR3 sequence: CASNRDRGQSGYTF. CDR3 nucleotide sequence: TGCGCCAGCAATAGGGACAGGGGGCAGAGTGGCTACACCTTC.

The rearrangement uses TRBV28 and TRBJ1-4, with 10 bases aligning to TRBD1. Germline V lookup: CDR1 MDHEN, CDR2 SYDVKM. V was clipped by 4 bases and J by 8 bases; unmatched bases: 7. The CDR3 has 15 residues. CDR3 nucleotide sequence: TGTGCCAGCAGTTCCGGACAGGGGGAGTGGGAAAAACTGTTTTTT. This codes for CASSSGQGEWEKLFF.

The CDR3 DNA is TGCGCCAGCAGCCAAGATTCTGGGCAACTCGGCACTGAAGCTTTCTTT. It codes for CASSQDSGQLGTEAFF. The chain joins TRBV4-3 to TRBJ1-1; D is ambiguous. The length of the CDR3 is 16 residues. The germline V gene has CDR1 LGHNA and CDR2 YSLEER. V dropped 0 bases and J dropped 4 bases, with 15 bases sitting between them.

V usage is TRBV28 and J usage is TRBJ1-2, with D possibly TRBD1 on 5 matching bases. Germline lookup yields CDR1 MDHEN and CDR2 SYDVKM. The CDR3 spans 15 residues. The ends were cut back, 0 bases at V and 7 bases at J, with 15 bases in the middle. The CDR3 DNA reads as TGTGCCAGCAGTTTATGGGCGACAGCGACGCGTGGCTACACCTTC. Residues: CASSLWATATRGYTF.

The genes are TRBV30 and TRBJ2-1; D possibly corresponds to TRBD1 (5 bases). V dropped 1 base and J dropped 3 bases, with 13 bases sitting between them. Germline V CDR1 and CDR2: GTSNPN, SVGIG (reference sequence). The CDR3 is 15 residues long. CDR3 sequence (DNA): TGTGCCTGGAGTGAGGGGCTCCTGGACTACAATGAGCAGTTCTTC. Protein: CAWSEGLLDYNEQFF.

This chain joins TRBV12-5 and TRBJ1-2; D is perhaps TRBD1 (6 bases). The germline gives CDR1 LGHNT, CDR2 FRNRAP. V lost 0 bases and J lost 1, with 12 bases in between. The CDR3 totals 16 residues. CDR3 in DNA: TGTGCTAGTGGTTTGGTACGGTCAGGGGATAACTATGGCTACACCTTC. The encoded protein is CASGLVRSGDNYGYTF.

The V gene is TRBV5-1, the J gene TRBJ2-2; TRBD2 matches 11 bases. The CDR3 loop spans 17 amino acids. Germline V gives CDR1 SGHRS, CDR2 YFSETQ. Trimming removed 1 base from V and 2 bases from J; junction bases left unmatched: 4. CDR3 bases: TGCGCCAGCAGCTTGTCCCTAGCGGGAGGAAACACCGGGGAGCTGTTTTTT. Translation gives CASSLSLAGGNTGELFF.

The chain couples TRBV10-3 to TRBJ2-3; D remains ambiguous. The CDR3 is 15 amino acids. Germline CDR1 and CDR2: ENHRY and SYGVKD. V was shortened by 4 bases and J by 0 bases, with 11 bases between the two germline ends. The CDR3 DNA follows: TGTGCCATCAGTGGGTTCAGTACCAGCACAGATACGCAGTATTTT. This sequence encodes CAISGFSTSTDTQYF.

The chain recombines TRBV6-5 with TRBJ1-5; possible D gene TRBD1, 5 bases. Germline CDR1 is MNHEY and CDR2 is SVGAGI. The V and J ends lost 6 bases and 5 bases respectively, with 11 bases between them. The CDR3 runs 13 residues. The CDR3 region is CASSPGLDQPQHF. CDR3 nucleotides: TGTGCCAGCAGCCCAGGGTTGGATCAGCCCCAGCATTTT.

The chain has TRBV27 and TRBJ2-2, with D unresolved. The germline CDR1 and CDR2 sequences are MNHEY and SMNVEV (reference sequence). Trimming took 0 bases from V and 8 from J, leaving 7 bases between them. The CDR3 consists of 13 residues. The CDR3 protein is CASSLSPEGELFF. CDR3 DNA: TGTGCCAGCAGTTTATCCCCAGAAGGGGAGCTGTTTTTT.

The rearrangement links TRBV5-1 to TRBJ2-4; a possible D gene is TRBD2 (7 bases). The CDR3 covers 13 residues. CDR1 and CDR2 from the germline V gene are SGHRS and YFSETQ. Trimming removed 2 bases from V and 6 bases from J, with 9 bases in between. The CDR3 bases are TGCGCCAGCAGCTTAGGGGGGGGAAACATTCAGTACTTC. Protein sequence: CASSLGGGNIQYF.

This chain connects TRBV6-1 to TRBJ2-2; D gene ambiguous. Germline lookup yields CDR1 MNHNS and CDR2 SASEGT. V lost 3 bases and J lost 7, with 12 bases in between. CDR3 size: 14 residues. CDR3 in DNA: TGTGCCAGCAGTGATGCAGGTCGGAACGGGGAGCTGTTTTTT. Protein: CASSDAGRNGELFF.

The chain recombines TRBV5-1 with TRBJ1-1, with D tentatively TRBD1 (5 bases). This CDR3 comprises 13 residues. CDR1 and CDR2 from the germline V gene are SGHRS and YFSETQ. Deletions cut 4 bases from V and 1 base from J, with 8 bases between. The CDR3 DNA is TGCGCCAGCAGCCCCGGGGGGAACACTGAAGCTTTCTTT. Translating it yields CASSPGGNTEAFF.

This rearrangement joins TRBV18 to TRBJ2-2; 10 bases fit TRBD2. V shed 5 bases, J shed 2 bases, and the junction held 5 bases outside the gene matches. The CDR3 is made up of 16 amino acids. Germline V gene data show CDR1 as KGHSH and CDR2 as LQKENI. CDR3 in amino acids: CASSLLAGLNTGELFF. The CDR3 nucleotides read TGTGCCAGCTCATTACTAGCGGGATTAAACACCGGGGAGCTGTTTTTT.

The chain combines TRBV7-3 with TRBJ1-6, with 8 bases identical to TRBD1. The CDR3 has 15 amino acids. Trimming took 2 bases from V and 7 from J; bases not matched to a gene: 4. Germline values: CDR1 SGHTA, CDR2 FQGTGA. CDR3 in amino acids: CASSLGRGRNSPLHF. The CDR3 nucleotides are TGTGCCAGCAGCTTAGGCAGGGGGCGAAATTCACCCCTCCACTTT. The entire variable domain, with the rest obtained from reference TRBV7-3 and TRBJ1-6, is as follows: GAGVSQTPSNKVTEKGKYVELRCDPISGHTALYWYRQSLGQGPEFLIYFQGTGAADDSGLPNDRFFAVRPEGSVSTLKIQRTERGDSAVYLCASSLGRGRNSPLHFGNGTRLTVT.

This chain links TRBV6-5 with TRBJ2-1; the D gene is possibly TRBD2 (5 bases). Germline V gene data show CDR1 as MNHEY and CDR2 as SVGAGI. This CDR3 has 12 residues. V dropped 6 bases and J dropped 8 bases, with 11 bases sitting between them. The DNA for the CDR3 is TGTGCCAGCAGACGCACTAGGGATGAGCAGTTCTTC. Residues: CASRRTRDEQFF.

V and J are TRBV6-5 and TRBJ1-6, with D possibly TRBD1 on 6 matching bases. The germline V and J ends were trimmed by 5 bases and 9 bases, with 17 bases remaining between them. The CDR3 is made up of 15 amino acids. Germline assignment: CDR1 MNHEY and CDR2 SVGAGI. CDR3 residues: CASSQVQGAGSPLHF. CDR3 DNA: TGTGCCAGCAGTCAAGTACAGGGTGCTGGTTCACCCCTCCACTTT.

In the case of this clone: This sample also contains other DNA sequences that code for the same CDR3. The gene calls are TRBV6-5 and TRBJ2-7, with 8 bases that match TRBD2. The CDR3 length is 15 residues. The V and J ends lost 5 bases and 1 base, in that order; junction bases with no gene match: 7. Germline-derived CDR1 and CDR2 are MNHEY and SVGAGI. For the CDR3, the DNA is TGTGCCAGCAGTCCAACCGGGGGGGGGTCCTACGAGCAGTACTTC. Translating it yields CASSPTGGGSYEQYF.

The rearrangement links TRBV19 to TRBJ1-3; possibly TRBD1 for D (6 bases). From germline, CDR1 is LNHDA and CDR2 SQIVND (reference sequence). V lost 7 bases to trimming and J lost 3 bases, with 13 bases between them. The length of the CDR3 is 14 residues. The DNA for the CDR3 is TGTGCCAGTAATTCCCAGGGGAGTGGAAACACCATATATTTT. It yields the protein CASNSQGSGNTIYF.

The gene calls are TRBV5-4 and TRBJ2-7; 7 bases are a match to TRBD2. V shed 2 bases, J shed 2 bases, and the junction held 7 bases outside the gene matches. Germline-derived CDR1 and CDR2 are SGHNT and YYREEE (reference sequence). The CDR3 is made up of 15 amino acids. The CDR3 sequence: CASSFRSGATYEQYF. The CDR3 DNA sequence: TGTGCCAGCAGCTTTAGGAGCGGGGCTACCTACGAGCAGTACTTC.